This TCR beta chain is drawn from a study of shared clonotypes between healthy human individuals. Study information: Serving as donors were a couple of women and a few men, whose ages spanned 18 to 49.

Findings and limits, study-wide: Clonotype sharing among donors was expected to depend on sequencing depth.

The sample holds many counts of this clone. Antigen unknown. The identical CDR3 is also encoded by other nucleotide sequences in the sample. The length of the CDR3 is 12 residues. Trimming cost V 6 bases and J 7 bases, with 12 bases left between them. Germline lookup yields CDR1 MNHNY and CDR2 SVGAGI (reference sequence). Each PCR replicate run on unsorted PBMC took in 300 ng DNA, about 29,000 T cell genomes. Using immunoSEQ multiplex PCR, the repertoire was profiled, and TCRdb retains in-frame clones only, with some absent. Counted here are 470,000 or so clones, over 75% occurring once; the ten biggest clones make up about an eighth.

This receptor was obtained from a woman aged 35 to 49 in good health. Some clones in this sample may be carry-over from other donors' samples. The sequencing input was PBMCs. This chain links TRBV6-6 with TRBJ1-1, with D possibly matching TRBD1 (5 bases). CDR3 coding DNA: TGTGCCAGCAGCCAAGGGGTTTTTGAAGCTTTCTTT. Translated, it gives CASSQGVFEAFF.